Listed below are T cell receptor beta chains from one sample, sequenced in a study of T cell responses to AZD1222 COVID-19 vaccine. Clones were sequenced by immunoSEQ multiplex PCR, and TCRdb holds only the in-frame ones, with some missing. The table has around 63,000 clones, 85% seen once; the top ten hold roughly 19%. Source: peripheral blood, taken on day 0 of AZD1222 vaccination. These receptors all stem from an adult in good health. The CDR3 runs from the conserved cysteine through the conserved F or W. Fields, in order: J gene, V gene, clone size, CDR3 protein. Only some rows state a clone size, as once, few, many or a class for expanded clones.

>TRBJ1-2|TRBV6-1|.
CASSDLPGDGYTF
>TRBJ2-2|TRBV5-1|.
CASSFRPIGELFF
>TRBJ1-2|TRBV6-2/TRBV6-3|.
CASSYSGNYGYTF
>TRBJ1-5|TRBV19|.
CASSVGGTRNQPQHF
>TRBJ1-1|TRBV7-8|few
CASSFGQGATEAFF
>TRBJ2-1|TRBV29-1|.
CSAGTSGNEQFF
>TRBJ2-7|TRBV19|.
CASRKETVSYEQYF
>TRBJ2-3|TRBV7-8|.
CASYPLDPLTDTQYF
>TRBJ2-7|TRBV9|.
CASSVTGRGYEQYF
>TRBJ1-4|TRBV4-1|once
CASSQVDREKLFF
>TRBJ1-1|TRBV12-3/TRBV12-4|.
CASSSSWATEAFF
>TRBJ2-7|TRBV7-2|.
CASSQPHSYEQYF
>TRBJ2-7|TRBV10-1|.
CASSVSSGGISYEQYF
>TRBJ2-7|TRBV5-1|.
CASRLYEQYF
>TRBJ1-2|TRBV14|.
CASSLPGTGNHGYTF
>TRBJ1-4|TRBV7-2|.
CASSLIPVSNEKLFF
>TRBJ1-5|TRBV27|.
CASSLWGEGQPQHF
>TRBJ2-7|TRBV5-5|.
CASSLEGTGLYEQYF
>TRBJ1-2|TRBV7-9|.
CASSYGGSYGYTF
>TRBJ2-7|TRBV6-1|.
CASSESSQGYEQYF